Listed below are T cell receptor beta chains from one sample, sequenced in a study of blood T cell repertoires in COVID-19. Sequencing used immunoSEQ multiplex PCR; TCRdb keeps in-frame clones, though not all of them. The sample has roughly 90,000 clones; over 80% are singletons. Source material: peripheral blood. These receptors were taken from a woman at least 80 years old with active or convalescent COVID-19. CDR3s include the opening cysteine and the closing phenylalanine or tryptophan. The D gene is left open where the match is weak. Not every row has a clone size; where given, it reads once, few, many or a size class.

length	V	size	D	J	DNA	CDR3
12	TRBV6-5	-	-	TRBJ1-4	TGTGCCAGCAGCCAAGGGGATGAAAAACTGTTTTTT	CASSQGDEKLFF
13	TRBV30	-	-	TRBJ1-2	TGTGCCTGGAGGGGAACAGGGATTGATGGCTACACCTTC	CAWRGTGIDGYTF
14	TRBV9	-	-	TRBJ1-1	TGTGCCAGCAGCGGCTCAGGGCGGCACACTGAAGCTTTCTTT	CASSGSGRHTEAFF
14	TRBV30	few	-	TRBJ2-2	TGTGCCTGGAGGAACGCCGGGAGTATCGGGGAGCTGTTTTTT	CAWRNAGSIGELFF
18	TRBV21-1	-	-	TRBJ2-3	TGTGCCAGCAGCAAAGTTTTAGGGGGCCATACTAGCACAGATACGCAGTATTTT	CASSKVLGGHTSTDTQYF
15	TRBV7-2	few	-	TRBJ2-3	TGTGCCAGCAGCAAGGGGGGGCTGTCCACAGATACGCAGTATTTT	CASSKGGLSTDTQYF
18	TRBV28	-	TRBD1	TRBJ2-6	TGTGCCAGCTACTCTTACAGGGGTCGATCCTCTGGGGCCAACGTCCTGACTTTC	CASYSYRGRSSGANVLTF
10	TRBV20-1	-	-	TRBJ1-2	TGCAGTAAGGCCGGGGTGGGCTACACCTTC	CSKAGVGYTF
14	TRBV4-1	-	TRBD1	TRBJ1-2	TGCGCCAGCAGCCTCGGCCAGGGGGCGATTGGCTACACCTTC	CASSLGQGAIGYTF
15	TRBV9	-	-	TRBJ2-7	TGTGCCAGCAGCGTCGGACTCTTGAGCTCCTACGAGCAGTACTTC	CASSVGLLSSYEQYF
15	TRBV6-4	few	TRBD1	TRBJ1-1	TGTGCCAGCAGTAACGGCCCCGCAACAGGGGCTGAAGCTTTCTTT	CASSNGPATGAEAFF
13	TRBV12-3/TRBV12-4	-	-	TRBJ2-3	TGTGCCAGTCGGACTATCAACACAGATACGCAGTATTTT	CASRTINTDTQYF
14	TRBV5-4	-	TRBD2	TRBJ2-7	TGTGCCAGCAGCCCTGGGGCGGGGGGCTACGAGCAGTACTTC	CASSPGAGGYEQYF
13	TRBV12-3/TRBV12-4	-	-	TRBJ2-5	TGTGCCAGCAGTCCCCGGAGTGTGGAGACCCAGTACTTC	CASSPRSVETQYF
14	TRBV5-1	-	TRBD1	TRBJ1-1	TGCGCCAGCAGCTGGACAGGGATCGGCACTGAAGCTTTCTTT	CASSWTGIGTEAFF
11	TRBV12-3/TRBV12-4	-	-	TRBJ1-2	TGTGCCAGCACCAGGACTTACGGCTACACCTTC	CASTRTYGYTF
13	TRBV19	-	TRBD1	TRBJ1-6	TGTGCCAGTTCCGAACGACAGGGCTCACCCCTCCACTTT	CASSERQGSPLHF
16	TRBV6-2/TRBV6-3	-	TRBD1	TRBJ2-2	TGTGCCAGCAGTTACGCCGGGACAGGAAACACCGGGGAGCTGTTTTTT	CASSYAGTGNTGELFF
15	TRBV24-1	-	TRBD1	TRBJ1-4	TGTGCCACCAGTGATTCCGGGACAGTTAATGAAAAACTGTTTTTT	CATSDSGTVNEKLFF
14	TRBV19	-	TRBD2	TRBJ2-1	TGTGCCAGTAGGAACCTAGCGGGGAATAACGGCGTGTTCTTC	CASRNLAGNNGVFF
16	TRBV7-3	-	-	TRBJ1-1	TGTGCCAGCAGCTTAAGGGCAGTCGAGGAGGACACTGAAGCTTTCTTT	CASSLRAVEEDTEAFF
17	TRBV5-5	-	-	TRBJ1-3	TGTGCCAGCAGCTTGGAAGTCAGCCACAGCTCTGGAAACACCATATATTTT	CASSLEVSHSSGNTIYF
14	TRBV27	-	-	TRBJ1-1	TGTGCCAGCGGCCTCGCCCGGGGTTGGACTGAAGCTTTCTTT	CASGLARGWTEAFF
14	TRBV2	-	TRBD2	TRBJ2-3	TGTGCCAGCAGTGTCCCCCGGGGGGCAGATACGCAGTATTTT	CASSVPRGADTQYF
14	TRBV9	-	-	TRBJ2-1	TGTGCCAGCAGCGTAGTTCCAGGGAATAATGAGCAGTTCTTC	CASSVVPGNNEQFF
16	TRBV5-1	-	-	TRBJ2-1	TGCGCCAGCAGCTTTGGGCCCGCTGGGTCCTACAATGAGCAGTTCTTC	CASSFGPAGSYNEQFF
12	TRBV28	-	-	TRBJ2-1	TGTGCCAGCAGTGTAGCCCTCGAGAGGCAGTTCTTC	CASSVALERQFF
19	TRBV27	-	TRBD2	TRBJ2-3	TGTGCCAGCGCATTAAACGGACTAGCGGGAGGACGAGGCACAGATACGCAGTATTTT	CASALNGLAGGRGTDTQYF
12	TRBV6-2/TRBV6-3	-	-	TRBJ2-7	TGTGCCAGCAGTTCCGGTGTGGTCGAGCAGTACTTC	CASSSGVVEQYF
15	TRBV9	-	TRBD1	TRBJ1-3	TGTGCCAGCAGCGCCGGACAGGGATCTGGAAACACCATATATTTT	CASSAGQGSGNTIYF
13	TRBV4-1	-	-	TRBJ2-3	TGCGCCAGCAGCCAAGTGCCTAGAGATACGCAGTATTTT	CASSQVPRDTQYF
15	TRBV7-8	-	TRBD2	TRBJ2-1	TGTGCCAGCAGACCCCCGGGGGGGTTTTATAATGAGCAGTTCTTC	CASRPPGGFYNEQFF
14	TRBV6-4	-	-	TRBJ1-6	TGTGCCAGCAGTGTTGAGGGTTATAATTCACCCCTCCACTTT	CASSVEGYNSPLHF
13	TRBV5-1	-	-	TRBJ2-6	TGCGCCAGCAGCCCGGGAGGGGCCAACGTCCTGACTTTC	CASSPGGANVLTF
15	TRBV6-5	-	TRBD1	TRBJ2-7	TGTGCCAGCAGGGAGACAGGGGGCGCCTTACACGAGCAGTACTTC	CASRETGGALHEQYF
13	TRBV29-1	-	-	TRBJ1-5	TGCAGCGTTGAAGAGCCTAGGGGTCAGCCCCAGCATTTT	CSVEEPRGQPQHF
15	TRBV5-1	-	TRBD1	TRBJ2-2	TGCGCCAGCAGCTTGCGACAGGGTGGCACCGGGGAGCTGTTTTTT	CASSLRQGGTGELFF
11	TRBV2	-	-	TRBJ2-2	TGTGCCAGCAAGCTACAGACGGAGCTGTTTTTT	CASKLQTELFF
15	TRBV6-5	-	-	TRBJ1-1	TGTGCCAGCAGTTACGGGGTAGCGGGGAGGACTGAAGCTTTCTTT	CASSYGVAGRTEAFF
15	TRBV7-3	-	TRBD2	TRBJ2-1	TGTGCCAGCAGCACCGGGACTAGGTGGGGCAATGAGCAGTTCTTC	CASSTGTRWGNEQFF
16	TRBV3-1/TRBV3-2	-	TRBD2	TRBJ2-3	TGTGCCAGCAGTCGCCGGGCGGGAGGGCCTGGAGATACGCAGTATTTT	CASSRRAGGPGDTQYF
18	TRBV27	-	TRBD1	TRBJ1-6	TGTGCCAGCAGTTTAGTTCGGACAGGGCGTTCTAGAGATTCACCCCTCCACTTT	CASSLVRTGRSRDSPLHF
15	TRBV6-5	-	-	TRBJ1-2	TGTGCCAGCAGTCCAAGTCCGGGGGACTACTATGGCTACACCTTC	CASSPSPGDYYGYTF
13	TRBV9	-	-	TRBJ1-2	TGTGCCAGCAGCGTGACAGGAACGGATGGCTACACCTTC	CASSVTGTDGYTF
13	TRBV6-6	once	-	TRBJ1-1	TGTGCCAGCAGTTTAGAGACAGGCACTGAAGCTTTCTTT	CASSLETGTEAFF
15	TRBV5-1	-	TRBD1	TRBJ2-1	TGCGCCAGCAGCTCGTCTATCGCCGGGACAGGGGAGCAGTTCTTC	CASSSSIAGTGEQFF
13	TRBV12-3/TRBV12-4	-	-	TRBJ2-5	TGTGCCAGCAGGTTGGGGGGCCAAGAGACCCAGTACTTC	CASRLGGQETQYF
15	TRBV5-1	-	-	TRBJ2-3	TGCGCCAGCAGCCCGTGGACTACTAGCACAGATACGCAGTATTTT	CASSPWTTSTDTQYF
16	TRBV28	-	TRBD1	TRBJ1-5	TGTGCCAGCAGTAGGGGGACAGGGAGTAGCAATCAGCCCCAGCATTTT	CASSRGTGSSNQPQHF
15	TRBV5-1	once	-	TRBJ2-2	TGCGCCAGCAGCTTGGATGTGTCTAACACCGGGGAGCTGTTTTTT	CASSLDVSNTGELFF
12	TRBV3-1/TRBV3-2	-	-	TRBJ2-1	TGTGCCAGCAGCCCCGGACTAACTGAGCAGTTCTTC	CASSPGLTEQFF
14	TRBV2	-	-	TRBJ1-1	TGTGCCAGCAGTGAATCGAGGCTCCGCACTGAAGCTTTCTTT	CASSESRLRTEAFF